Below are 8 T cell receptor beta chains sequenced from a single sample in a study of blood T cell repertoires in COVID-19. The table came from immunoSEQ multiplex PCR; TCRdb's copy has only in-frame clones and leaves some out. The profile shows about 340,000 clones, about 90% of them singletons. Sequenced: peripheral blood. Receptors originate from a young woman who had recovered from COVID-19.

The rearrangement joins TRBV15 to TRBJ2-7; tentative D call: TRBD2 (6 bases). Germline values: CDR1 LNHNV, CDR2 YYDKDF (reference sequence). Trimming took 5 bases from V and 1 from J, leaving 18 bases between them. The CDR3 length is 16 residues. The CDR3 region has the DNA TGTGCCACCAGCTTACGCGTCTCACGGGGGTCCTACGAGCAGTACGTC. Its protein product is CATSLRVSRGSYEQYV.

This rearrangement joins TRBV7-9 to TRBJ2-6; D is perhaps TRBD1 (5 bases). This CDR3 spans 16 amino acids. Germline lookup yields CDR1 SEHNR and CDR2 FQNEAQ (reference sequence). Trimming removed 4 bases from V and 0 bases from J, with 10 bases in between. As DNA, the CDR3 is TGTGCCAGCAGCTCAGGACATCCCTCTGGGGCCAACGTCCTGACTTTC. Its protein is CASSSGHPSGANVLTF.

The chain is built from TRBV27 and TRBJ2-1; 9 bases map to TRBD2. The CDR3 loop spans 16 amino acids. The V and J ends lost 2 bases and 9 bases, in that order; junction bases with no gene match: 11. Germline V lookup: CDR1 MNHEY, CDR2 SMNVEV (reference sequence). The CDR3 sequence is CASSLARTSDLREQFF. The DNA of the CDR3 is TGTGCCAGCAGTTTAGCGAGGACTAGCGACTTGCGTGAGCAGTTCTTC.

The CDR3: CAISEATMENTEAFF. In DNA, the CDR3 is TGTGCCATCAGTGAGGCAACTATGGAGAACACTGAAGCTTTCTTT. The V gene is TRBV10-3, the J gene TRBJ1-1; D not resolved. Trimming pared 2 bases from V and 1 base from J, leaving 11 bases between. The CDR3 runs 15 residues. Germline assignment: CDR1 ENHRY and CDR2 SYGVKD.

This clone was seen more than once but under ten times. The chain recombines TRBV4-2 with TRBJ1-3, with 7 bases fitting TRBD1. CDR3 size: 16 residues. Germline CDR1 and CDR2: LGHNA and YNFKEQ. V lost 0 bases and J lost 4; bases outside the gene matches: 6. The CDR3: CASSQDLQGRGNTIYF. As DNA, the CDR3 is TGTGCCAGCAGCCAAGACCTACAGGGGCGGGGAAACACCATATATTTT.

V and J are TRBV4-1 and TRBJ1-4; 7 bases line up with TRBD1. The length of the CDR3 is 15 residues. The V gene's germline CDR1 is MGHRA and CDR2 YSYEKL. V trimming: 4 bases; J trimming: 4 bases; junction bases outside the gene matches: 6. The CDR3 DNA sequence: TGCGCCAGCAGCCTAACGGGACAGAGTAATGAAAAACTGTTTTTT. Its protein product is CASSLTGQSNEKLFF.

The genes are TRBV7-2 and TRBJ2-7; 9 nucleotides line up with TRBD2. Germline V gene lookup returns CDR1 SGHTA and CDR2 FQGNSA. V trimming: 5 bases; J trimming: 3 bases; junction bases outside the gene matches: 5. The CDR3 is made up of 14 amino acids. The CDR3 DNA is TGTGCCAGCAGCCCACTGACTAGCGGCTACGAGCAGTACGTC. Its protein is CASSPLTSGYEQYV.

V gene TRBV11-2 combines with J gene TRBJ1-1; D remains ambiguous. Germline V gene sequence: CDR1 SGHAT, CDR2 FQNNGV. The V end was cut by 0 bases, the J end by 6 bases, with 14 bases between. The CDR3 length is 15 residues. CDR3 bases: TGTGCCAGCAGCTTAGATCGCTTCAGGTCCGCTGAAGCTTTCTTT. Translating gives CASSLDRFRSAEAFF.